This TCR beta chain was sequenced during a study of cytomegalovirus exposure and HLA in healthy donors. Study-wide points: There were some public TCRs occurring in many donors, but most TCR sequences were rare.

The V segment lost 0 bases and the J segment 4 bases; nucleotides outside the gene matches: 6. The CDR3 is made up of 17 amino acids. Germline values: CDR1 MGHRA, CDR2 YSYEKL. Turning to this clone: Its antigen is unidentified.

Some clones are missing from TCRdb's copy, which holds only in-frame ones; the method was immunoSEQ multiplex PCR. The sample holds approximately 100,000 clones, 88% seen once. Material for sequencing was PBMCs. The chain combines TRBV4-1 with TRBJ2-5, with 12 bases aligning to TRBD2. This receptor was obtained from a young woman in good health and CMV-seropositive. CDR3 region: CASSQEGLAGSRETQYF. The CDR3, as DNA: TGCGCCAGCAGCCAAGAAGGACTAGCGGGGTCCCGAGAGACCCAGTACTTC.